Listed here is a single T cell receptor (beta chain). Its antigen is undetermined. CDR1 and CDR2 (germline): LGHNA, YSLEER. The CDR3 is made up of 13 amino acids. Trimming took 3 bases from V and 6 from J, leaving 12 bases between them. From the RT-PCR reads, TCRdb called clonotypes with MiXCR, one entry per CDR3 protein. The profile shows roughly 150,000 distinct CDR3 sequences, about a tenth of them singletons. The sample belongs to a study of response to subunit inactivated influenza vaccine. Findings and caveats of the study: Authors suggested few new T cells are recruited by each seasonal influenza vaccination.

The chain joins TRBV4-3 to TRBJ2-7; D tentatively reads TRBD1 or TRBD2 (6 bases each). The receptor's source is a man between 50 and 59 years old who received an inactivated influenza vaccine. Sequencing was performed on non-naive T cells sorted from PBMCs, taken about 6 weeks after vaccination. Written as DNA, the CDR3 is TGCGCCAGCAGCCATTCACGGGGGCGCGAGCAGTACTTC. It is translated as CASSHSRGREQYF.